One sample yielded the 13 T cell receptor beta chains listed below, sequenced in a study of cytomegalovirus exposure and HLA in healthy donors. The study ran its PCR with 60 Vbeta and 13 Jbeta primers. TCRdb's copy holds only in-frame clones and misses some; the assay was immunoSEQ multiplex PCR. The sample carries 150,000 to 200,000 clones, approximately 90% recorded once. Sequencing input: PBMCs. These receptors were taken from a boy aged 2-15 years in good health and CMV-seronegative.

This clone has just one count. The chain links TRBV29-1 to TRBJ1-1; no clear D gene. There are 12 residues in the CDR3. CDR1 is SQVTM, CDR2 ANQGSEA, per germline. V was clipped by 7 bases and J by 5 bases, with 14 bases between them. This chain's CDR3 is CSGRDSGTEAFF. The CDR3 DNA is TGCAGCGGGAGGGATAGTGGGACTGAAGCTTTCTTT.

This chain uses TRBV9 with TRBJ1-1; TRBD1 is a possible D gene (5 bases). V was pared by 1 base and J by 2 bases, with 9 bases between. The CDR3 is 14 residues long. From germline, CDR1 is SGDLS and CDR2 YYNGEE. For the CDR3, the DNA is TGTGCCAGCAGCGTATGGGGCGAAAACACTGAAGCTTTCTTT. Translating gives CASSVWGENTEAFF. Variable domain in full (rest from reference TRBV9 and TRBJ1-1): DSGVTQTPKHLITATGQRVTLRCSPRSGDLSVYWYQQSLDQGLQFLIQYYNGEERAKGNILERFSAQQFPDLHSELNLSSLELGDSALYFCASSVWGENTEAFFGQGTRLTVV.

The J gene is TRBJ1-1, the V gene TRBV15; tentatively, D is TRBD1 (5 bases). The ends were cut back, 0 bases at V and 2 bases at J, with 10 bases in the middle. CDR1 and CDR2 (germline): LNHNV, YYDKDF (reference sequence). The CDR3 is 15 residues long. CDR3 in amino acids: CATSRDQGINTEAFF. CDR3 nucleotides: TGTGCCACCAGCAGAGATCAGGGAATAAACACTGAAGCTTTCTTT.

V is TRBV6-6 and J is TRBJ2-6; D call uncertain. V lost 8 bases and J 2 bases, leaving 4 bases between the germline ends. CDR1 is MNHNY, CDR2 SVGAGI, per germline (reference sequence). The CDR3 extends over 12 amino acids. The CDR3 here is CASSPGANVLTF. The CDR3, as DNA: TGTGCCAGCTCTCCTGGGGCCAACGTCCTGACTTTC.

CDR3: CASSSARTSGVSYEQYF. The DNA for the CDR3 is TGCGCCAGCAGCTCCGCCCGGACTAGCGGGGTCTCCTACGAGCAGTACTTC. The gene calls are TRBV5-1 and TRBJ2-7; TRBD2 matches at 12 bases. There are 17 residues in the CDR3. The germline CDR1 and CDR2 sequences are SGHRS and YFSETQ. Trimming cost V 3 bases and J 0 bases; bases outside gene matches: 7.

About this clone itself: Relative to the germline gene, one junction end is altered; a read error may explain this. This sequence joins TRBV5-1 and TRBJ2-7; D is unresolved. The CDR3 loop spans 13 amino acids. Germline CDR1 and CDR2: SGHRS and YFSETQ. The CDR3: CASSPLGPYAQYF. The CDR3 DNA reads as TGCGCCAGCAGCCCCCTGGGCCCCTACGCGCAGTACTTC.

J is TRBJ2-1 and V is TRBV7-2, with a possible D match to TRBD1 (6 bases). V lost 6 bases, J lost 0 bases, and 12 bases lay in between. This CDR3 spans 15 amino acids. CDR1 SGHTA and CDR2 FQGNSA come from the germline V gene. In nucleotides, the CDR3 is TGTGCCAGCAGGTCTAGGGGGAGCTCCTACAATGAGCAGTTCTTC. Its translation: CASRSRGSSYNEQFF.

The chain carries TRBV13 and TRBJ1-2, with unresolved D. The V gene's germline CDR1 is PRHDT and CDR2 FYEKMQ (reference sequence). There are 13 residues in the CDR3. V was trimmed by 2 bases and J by 2 bases, leaving 6 bases between them. In DNA, the CDR3 is TGTGCCAGCAGCTTAAGAGGCAACTATGGCTACACCTTC. It is translated as CASSLRGNYGYTF.

V gene TRBV30 combines with J gene TRBJ1-2; maybe TRBD1 (5 bases). This CDR3 has 11 amino acids. Per the germline V gene, CDR1 is GTSNPN and CDR2 is SVGIG (reference sequence). Trimming cost V 6 bases and J 8 bases, with 13 bases left between them. The CDR3 here is CACLSGGGYTF. The CDR3 DNA is TGTGCCTGTCTCTCCGGGGGAGGCTACACCTTC.

This clone has only one observation. The CDR3 DNA is TGTGCCAGCAGTGGGTCCGTTGGCAGGGGGAACACTGAAGCTTTCTTT. This gives the protein CASSGSVGRGNTEAFF. The J gene is TRBJ1-1, the V gene TRBV2; tentatively, D is TRBD1 (6 bases). The CDR3 totals 16 residues. CDR1 and CDR2 from the germline V gene are SNHLY and FYNNEI. The V gene lost 4 bases and the J gene lost 1 base, with 16 bases spanning the gap.

This clone occurred a few times. The chain links TRBV19 to TRBJ2-1; weak D call: TRBD2 (5 bases). The CDR3 spans 15 residues. Between the trimmed V and J ends, which lost 9 bases and 0 bases, there was a span of 15 bases. Germline V gene lookup returns CDR1 LNHDA and CDR2 SQIVND (reference sequence). CDR3 nucleotides: TGTGCCAGCGCTGCGGACCGGGACTCCTACAATGAGCAGTTCTTC. It yields the protein CASAADRDSYNEQFF. Together with reference TRBV19 and TRBJ2-1, the CDR3 gives the full variable domain: DGGITQSPKYLFRKEGQNVTLSCEQNLNHDAMYWYRQDPGQGLRLIYYSQIVNDFQKGDIAEGYSVSREKKESFPLTVTSAQKNPTAFYLCASAADRDSYNEQFFGPGTRLTVL.

The chain couples TRBV28 to TRBJ2-7; no clear D gene. The germline V gene has CDR1 MDHEN and CDR2 SYDVKM. The ends were cut back, 6 bases at V and 2 bases at J, with 8 bases in the middle. The CDR3 contains 12 residues. CDR3 coding DNA: TGTGCCAGCAGCCCGGGTGCCTACGAGCAGTACTTC. This gives the protein CASSPGAYEQYF. Based on the CDR3 plus reference TRBV28 and TRBJ2-7, the full variable domain is DVKVTQSSRYLVKRTGEKVFLECVQDMDHENMFWYRQDPGLGLRLIYFSYDVKMKEKGDIPEGYSVSREKKERFSLILESASTNQTSMYLCASSPGAYEQYFGPGTRLTVT.

The V and J genes are TRBV4-1 and TRBJ1-5; D is ambiguous. Between the trimmed V and J ends, which lost 0 bases and 1 base, there was a span of 13 bases. Per the germline V gene, CDR1 is MGHRA and CDR2 is YSYEKL. The CDR3 totals 17 residues. DNA of the CDR3: TGCGCCAGCAGCCAAGATGTTCCGGGGTACAGCAATCAGCCCCAGCATTTT. Translating gives CASSQDVPGYSNQPQHF.